A selection of T cell receptor beta chains follows, all from one sample in a study of cytomegalovirus exposure and HLA in healthy donors. Assay used: immunoSEQ multiplex PCR; TCRdb lists only in-frame clones, some missing. The sample carries roughly 180,000 clones, about four fifths recorded once. Sequencing input: PBMCs. These receptors all come from a young woman in good health and CMV-seropositive. CDR3s include the opening cysteine and the closing phenylalanine or tryptophan.

TRBJ1-1 TRBV2 13 CASRWTGAFEAFF
TRBJ2-3 TRBV19 18 CASMLSGTSTSGTDTQYF
TRBJ1-5 TRBV5-5 18 CASSSHLRGLGSNQPQHF
TRBJ1-4 TRBV5-4 15 CASSLDQGRIEKLFF
TRBJ2-3 TRBV7-6 18 CASSPNSPSGTGADTQYF
TRBJ1-1 TRBV5-8 12 CASSSPPEGAFF
TRBJ2-4 TRBV7-9 16 CASSLVQGLAKNIQYF
TRBJ2-7 TRBV2 14 CASGKTGIIYEQYF
TRBJ1-4 TRBV4-2 18 CASSPRGTSFTGEDKLFF
TRBJ2-5 TRBV5-1 15 CASSPGQTRQETQYF
TRBJ2-5 TRBV6-8 14 CASSSVSGGETQYF
TRBJ2-7 TRBV28 12 CASSPGGSEQYF
TRBJ2-7 TRBV25-1 15 CASSRPGQGAYEQYF
TRBJ1-1 TRBV6-4 15 CASRLWGGMNTEAFF
TRBJ2-7 TRBV19 13 CASSIETGYEQYF
TRBJ1-2 TRBV5-1 13 CASSLDGTDGYTF
TRBJ2-7 TRBV7-9 18 CASSKTGLAGRTHYEQYF
TRBJ2-3 TRBV5-1 15 CASSRGLPGTDTQYF
TRBJ1-3 TRBV5-4 16 CASSLDTGISGNTIYF
TRBJ2-7 TRBV5-5 15 CASSPLRGLSYEQYF